Listed below are T cell receptor beta chains from one sample, sequenced in a study of blood T cells in healthy people across ages. TCRdb fed the 5' RACE reads into MiXCR, producing one record per CDR3 protein. The repertoire holds 1.5 million to 2 million distinct CDR3 sequences, with just under 50% as singletons. Sequencing input: blood. The receptors were gathered from a woman aged 40-49 years in good health. Each CDR3 is given with its conserved first and last residue. D genes are given only for firm matches. Rows give clone size only sometimes, using once, few, many, or a class for an expanded clone.

cdr3_nt: TGCAGTGCTCCCCAGCGGGGGCCCCTCAAGGATACGCAGTATTTT
cdr3_aa: CSAPQRGPLKDTQYF
v_call: TRBV20-1
d_call: TRBD2
clone_size: NA
cdr3_length: 15
j_call: TRBJ2-3

cdr3_nt: TGTGCCAGCAGCCTGGGGGGACAGGGAGTAGAGACCCAGTACTTC
cdr3_aa: CASSLGGQGVETQYF
v_call: TRBV7-2
d_call: TRBD1
clone_size: NA
cdr3_length: 15
j_call: TRBJ2-5

cdr3_nt: TGCGCCAGCAGCTTGGGAGACTGGGGAATGGGAGGAGATACGCAGTATTTT
cdr3_aa: CASSLGDWGMGGDTQYF
v_call: TRBV5-1
d_call: NA
clone_size: NA
cdr3_length: 17
j_call: TRBJ2-3

cdr3_nt: TGTGCCAGCACCGGCAGGGGGGTTTCTGGGGCCAACGTCCTGACTTTC
cdr3_aa: CASTGRGVSGANVLTF
v_call: TRBV25-1
d_call: NA
clone_size: few
cdr3_length: 16
j_call: TRBJ2-6

cdr3_nt: TGTGCCAGCAGCCGAGCCTATGAGCAGTTCTTC
cdr3_aa: CASSRAYEQFF
v_call: TRBV7-9
d_call: NA
clone_size: NA
cdr3_length: 11
j_call: TRBJ2-1

cdr3_nt: TGTGCCACCAGCAGAGAATTTTACGAGCAGTACTTC
cdr3_aa: CATSREFYEQYF
v_call: TRBV15
d_call: NA
clone_size: once
cdr3_length: 12
j_call: TRBJ2-7

cdr3_nt: TGTGCCAGCCGGGACAGGAACTACAATGAGCAGTTCTTC
cdr3_aa: CASRDRNYNEQFF
v_call: TRBV7-9
d_call: TRBD1
clone_size: few
cdr3_length: 13
j_call: TRBJ2-1

cdr3_nt: TGCGCCAGCAGCTCGCCGGCCCAGGTCACTCAAGAGACCCAGTACTTC
cdr3_aa: CASSSPAQVTQETQYF
v_call: TRBV5-1
d_call: NA
clone_size: NA
cdr3_length: 16
j_call: TRBJ2-5

cdr3_nt: TGTGCCAGCAGTCCAAGGGGGGGGCCCCAAGAGACCCAGTACTTC
cdr3_aa: CASSPRGGPQETQYF
v_call: TRBV28
d_call: NA
clone_size: few
cdr3_length: 15
j_call: TRBJ2-5

cdr3_nt: TGTGCCAGCAGTCTCTCGGGACAGGACTATGGCTACACCTTC
cdr3_aa: CASSLSGQDYGYTF
v_call: TRBV6-5
d_call: TRBD1
clone_size: NA
cdr3_length: 14
j_call: TRBJ1-2

cdr3_nt: TGTGCCAGCAGTGAAGCGGAGGGGACTGGCTACACCTTC
cdr3_aa: CASSEAEGTGYTF
v_call: TRBV6-1
d_call: NA
clone_size: few
cdr3_length: 13
j_call: TRBJ1-2

cdr3_nt: TGTGCCAGCAGCCAAACGGGCGGGGGGTTGAAAGATACGCAGTATTTT
cdr3_aa: CASSQTGGGLKDTQYF
v_call: TRBV7-3
d_call: TRBD2
clone_size: NA
cdr3_length: 16
j_call: TRBJ2-3

cdr3_nt: TGTGCCAGCACCGGCTTAGCGGGTAATTACAATGAGCAGTTCTTC
cdr3_aa: CASTGLAGNYNEQFF
v_call: TRBV12-3/TRBV12-4
d_call: TRBD2
clone_size: few
cdr3_length: 15
j_call: TRBJ2-1

cdr3_nt: TGCAGCGTTGCACCCAGGGGGGGAGAGACCCAGTACTTC
cdr3_aa: CSVAPRGGETQYF
v_call: TRBV29-1
d_call: NA
clone_size: NA
cdr3_length: 13
j_call: TRBJ2-5

cdr3_nt: TGTGCCAGCAGTTCCCCCAAATCCGGGACACTCCGGGGAGATACGCAGTATTTT
cdr3_aa: CASSSPKSGTLRGDTQYF
v_call: TRBV28
d_call: NA
clone_size: NA
cdr3_length: 18
j_call: TRBJ2-3

cdr3_nt: TGTGCCTGGAGTCCCAGCTACGGGTTCTCCTACGAGCAGTACTTC
cdr3_aa: CAWSPSYGFSYEQYF
v_call: TRBV30
d_call: NA
clone_size: once
cdr3_length: 15
j_call: TRBJ2-7

cdr3_nt: TGTGCCAGCAGCTTCCCGCGCGGTCTCCCCGGGGGGAATGAGCAGTTCTTC
cdr3_aa: CASSFPRGLPGGNEQFF
v_call: TRBV3-1
d_call: TRBD2
clone_size: few
cdr3_length: 17
j_call: TRBJ2-1

cdr3_nt: TGCGCCAGCAGCTCAATAGCGGGGGGTAAGAATGAGCAGTTCTTC
cdr3_aa: CASSSIAGGKNEQFF
v_call: TRBV5-1
d_call: TRBD2
clone_size: few
cdr3_length: 15
j_call: TRBJ2-1

cdr3_nt: TGCAGTGCTGCCCCTCACGGGACTAGCGGCACTGGTGAGGAGTTCTTC
cdr3_aa: CSAAPHGTSGTGEEFF
v_call: TRBV20-1
d_call: TRBD2
clone_size: NA
cdr3_length: 16
j_call: TRBJ2-1

cdr3_nt: TGCGCCAGCAGCCAAGGGACAGTCGAAGAGACCCAGTACTTC
cdr3_aa: CASSQGTVEETQYF
v_call: TRBV4-3
d_call: NA
clone_size: NA
cdr3_length: 14
j_call: TRBJ2-5

cdr3_nt: TGTGCCAGCAGCCAATACCCCGTTAGGGCCTACGAGCAGTACTTC
cdr3_aa: CASSQYPVRAYEQYF
v_call: TRBV16
d_call: NA
clone_size: NA
cdr3_length: 15
j_call: TRBJ2-7

cdr3_nt: TGCAGTGCTAGAGGGGACACCCAAGAAGGCTATGGCTACACCTTC
cdr3_aa: CSARGDTQEGYGYTF
v_call: TRBV20-1
d_call: NA
clone_size: NA
cdr3_length: 15
j_call: TRBJ1-2

cdr3_nt: TGTGCCAGCAGCTCATCGCAAGGGGGGCGGGGATCACCCCTCCACTTT
cdr3_aa: CASSSSQGGRGSPLHF
v_call: TRBV7-6
d_call: NA
clone_size: NA
cdr3_length: 16
j_call: TRBJ1-6

cdr3_nt: TGCGCCAGCAGCTTGGCGGCAGGACAGGTTCTCTATGAGCAGTACTTC
cdr3_aa: CASSLAAGQVLYEQYF
v_call: TRBV5-1
d_call: TRBD1
clone_size: NA
cdr3_length: 16
j_call: TRBJ2-7

cdr3_nt: TGCAGCGTGTTGACAGCCTACTCCTACGAGCAGTACTTC
cdr3_aa: CSVLTAYSYEQYF
v_call: TRBV29-1
d_call: NA
clone_size: few
cdr3_length: 13
j_call: TRBJ2-7

cdr3_nt: TGTGCCAGCAGCTTAGGTATAAGGGGATCTCTCCAAGAGACCCAGTACTTC
cdr3_aa: CASSLGIRGSLQETQYF
v_call: TRBV7-6
d_call: NA
clone_size: few
cdr3_length: 17
j_call: TRBJ2-5

cdr3_nt: TGTGCCAGCAGCGTAGGGTTACCGGGACTAGCGGGGTTCCCCCCTATCAATGAGCAGTTCTTC
cdr3_aa: CASSVGLPGLAGFPPINEQFF
v_call: TRBV9
d_call: TRBD2
clone_size: NA
cdr3_length: 21
j_call: TRBJ2-1

cdr3_nt: TGTGCCAGCAGTCGGGGGAGGACTGAAGCTTTCTTT
cdr3_aa: CASSRGRTEAFF
v_call: TRBV6-5
d_call: NA
clone_size: NA
cdr3_length: 12
j_call: TRBJ1-1

cdr3_nt: TGTGCCAGCAGCCAAGTTCCTGGACAGTCCTACGAGCAGTACTTC
cdr3_aa: CASSQVPGQSYEQYF
v_call: TRBV3-1
d_call: NA
clone_size: many
cdr3_length: 15
j_call: TRBJ2-7

cdr3_nt: TGTGCCATCAGGGACTACCAAGAGACCCAGTACTTC
cdr3_aa: CAIRDYQETQYF
v_call: TRBV10-3
d_call: NA
clone_size: NA
cdr3_length: 12
j_call: TRBJ2-5

cdr3_nt: TGTGCCAGCAGGGAAACAGTAGGCCCGCATGCAGAAGCTTTCTTT
cdr3_aa: CASRETVGPHAEAFF
v_call: TRBV12-3/TRBV12-4
d_call: NA
clone_size: once
cdr3_length: 15
j_call: TRBJ1-1

cdr3_nt: TGTGCCGGCAGCCTCAGGGATGGGGCCAACGTCCTGACTTTC
cdr3_aa: CAGSLRDGANVLTF
v_call: TRBV28
d_call: NA
clone_size: once
cdr3_length: 14
j_call: TRBJ2-6

cdr3_nt: TGTGCCGTCAATCGAGAGACGGACCCGAGGGGCTACACCTTC
cdr3_aa: CAVNRETDPRGYTF
v_call: TRBV28
d_call: NA
clone_size: NA
cdr3_length: 14
j_call: TRBJ1-2

cdr3_nt: TGTGCCAGCAGTCGCCACGACAGGGAGTACGAGCAGTACTTC
cdr3_aa: CASSRHDREYEQYF
v_call: TRBV6-2/TRBV6-3
d_call: TRBD1
clone_size: NA
cdr3_length: 14
j_call: TRBJ2-7

cdr3_nt: TGCAGTGCCGAAACAGGGGAAGAGACCCAGTACTTC
cdr3_aa: CSAETGEETQYF
v_call: TRBV20-1
d_call: TRBD1
clone_size: NA
cdr3_length: 12
j_call: TRBJ2-5

cdr3_nt: TGTGCATCGAAGGCTTCAGGAGGAAACACCATATATTTT
cdr3_aa: CASKASGGNTIYF
v_call: TRBV6-5
d_call: NA
clone_size: once
cdr3_length: 13
j_call: TRBJ1-3

cdr3_nt: TGTGCCAGCAGCTTAACAACGAGGGGACACTATGGCTACACCTTC
cdr3_aa: CASSLTTRGHYGYTF
v_call: TRBV7-2
d_call: NA
clone_size: NA
cdr3_length: 15
j_call: TRBJ1-2

cdr3_nt: TGTGCCAGCAGCGCCCCCCTTTACGATGAGCAGTTCTTC
cdr3_aa: CASSAPLYDEQFF
v_call: TRBV7-2
d_call: NA
clone_size: NA
cdr3_length: 13
j_call: TRBJ2-1

cdr3_nt: TGTGCCAGCAGCTCTTCGACAGGGCTGAATGAAAAACTGTTTTTT
cdr3_aa: CASSSSTGLNEKLFF
v_call: TRBV7-9
d_call: TRBD1
clone_size: NA
cdr3_length: 15
j_call: TRBJ1-4

cdr3_nt: TGTGCCAGCAGTGCCCTCGGGACAGGCCTTAGCACAGATACGCAGTATTTT
cdr3_aa: CASSALGTGLSTDTQYF
v_call: TRBV25-1
d_call: TRBD1
clone_size: few
cdr3_length: 17
j_call: TRBJ2-3

cdr3_nt: TGTGCCAGCAGCTTAGACAGTCCCTTGAGAGATACGCAGTATTTT
cdr3_aa: CASSLDSPLRDTQYF
v_call: TRBV7-2
d_call: NA
clone_size: NA
cdr3_length: 15
j_call: TRBJ2-3

cdr3_nt: TGTGCCAGCAACGGCCGGGGGAAAACAGATACGCAGTATTTT
cdr3_aa: CASNGRGKTDTQYF
v_call: TRBV6-2/TRBV6-3
d_call: NA
clone_size: NA
cdr3_length: 14
j_call: TRBJ2-3

cdr3_nt: TGTGCCAGCTCACCGTTTGGGGGAACAGATACGCAGTATTTT
cdr3_aa: CASSPFGGTDTQYF
v_call: TRBV18
d_call: NA
clone_size: NA
cdr3_length: 14
j_call: TRBJ2-3

cdr3_nt: TGTGCCAGCAGCCAAGATATGGTCTTAGGACAAACGAACACTGAAGCTTTCTTT
cdr3_aa: CASSQDMVLGQTNTEAFF
v_call: TRBV3-1
d_call: NA
clone_size: NA
cdr3_length: 18
j_call: TRBJ1-1

cdr3_nt: TGTGCCAGCAGCCGCTCAGGGGGTAGCGGGCGGGAGACCCAGTACTTC
cdr3_aa: CASSRSGGSGRETQYF
v_call: TRBV7-2
d_call: NA
clone_size: NA
cdr3_length: 16
j_call: TRBJ2-5

cdr3_nt: TGTGCCAGCAGCTTAGTCGACGGAGGATGGGAGACCCAGTACTTC
cdr3_aa: CASSLVDGGWETQYF
v_call: TRBV7-2
d_call: NA
clone_size: few
cdr3_length: 15
j_call: TRBJ2-5

cdr3_nt: TGTGCCAGCAGCTTAGAGCGAGCGGGGGGGCTTGAGCAGTTCTTC
cdr3_aa: CASSLERAGGLEQFF
v_call: TRBV7-2
d_call: TRBD2
clone_size: NA
cdr3_length: 15
j_call: TRBJ2-1

cdr3_nt: TGTGCCAGCAGCTTTGACAGGGGGGATGAGCAGTACTTC
cdr3_aa: CASSFDRGDEQYF
v_call: TRBV5-4
d_call: TRBD1
clone_size: NA
cdr3_length: 13
j_call: TRBJ2-5

cdr3_nt: TGTGCCAGCAGTGCCCCTCCCGTGGCCTACGAGCAGTACTTC
cdr3_aa: CASSAPPVAYEQYF
v_call: TRBV28
d_call: NA
clone_size: few
cdr3_length: 14
j_call: TRBJ2-7

cdr3_nt: TGCAGTGCTAGAGTACCGGGGCCCGCGAGTGGGGCTGAAGCTTTCTTT
cdr3_aa: CSARVPGPASGAEAFF
v_call: TRBV20-1
d_call: NA
clone_size: NA
cdr3_length: 16
j_call: TRBJ1-1

cdr3_nt: TGCAGTGCTAGCGGAGCGGACTGGGGAAATGAGCAGTTCTTC
cdr3_aa: CSASGADWGNEQFF
v_call: TRBV20-1
d_call: NA
clone_size: once
cdr3_length: 14
j_call: TRBJ2-1

cdr3_nt: TGTGCCAGCAGTGAACTCCGAACGGGGTCCGACGGCAAGTATTTT
cdr3_aa: CASSELRTGSDGKYF
v_call: TRBV28
d_call: NA
clone_size: NA
cdr3_length: 15
j_call: TRBJ2-3

cdr3_nt: TGCAGTGCTAGAGATTGGGCTGGAGGGGGGCTGTCCTACAATGAGCAGTTCTTC
cdr3_aa: CSARDWAGGGLSYNEQFF
v_call: TRBV20-1
d_call: NA
clone_size: NA
cdr3_length: 18
j_call: TRBJ2-1

cdr3_nt: TGTGCCAGCAGCTTAGACGGACGAGCGGGGTTAGATACGCAGTATTTT
cdr3_aa: CASSLDGRAGLDTQYF
v_call: TRBV7-2
d_call: TRBD2
clone_size: once
cdr3_length: 16
j_call: TRBJ2-3

cdr3_nt: TGTGCCAGCAGTTTAGTCAGGGGAGGAACTAATGAAAAACTGTTTTTT
cdr3_aa: CASSLVRGGTNEKLFF
v_call: TRBV27
d_call: NA
clone_size: NA
cdr3_length: 16
j_call: TRBJ1-4

cdr3_nt: TGCAGTGCTTTTGTGGGGTCTACCTACGAGCAGTACTTC
cdr3_aa: CSAFVGSTYEQYF
v_call: TRBV20-1
d_call: NA
clone_size: few
cdr3_length: 13
j_call: TRBJ2-7